This record covers a single T cell receptor (beta chain). Antigen: not known. CDR3 length: 15 amino acids. Germline lookup yields CDR1 MDHEN and CDR2 SYDVKM. With 4 bases clipped from V and 5 bases from J, the junction kept 5 bases outside the gene matches. The roughly 120-subject validation cohort, separate from the roughly 700-subject first cohort, included the donors. Produced via immunoSEQ multiplex PCR; TCRdb's table is partial and in-frame only. The data hold 220,000 or so clones, with roughly 84% observed a single time. The source of the sample is a study of cytomegalovirus exposure and HLA in healthy donors. Overall study findings and caveats: Rarity held for most TCR sequences, but there were some public TCRs that occurred in many donors. Among TCR beta chains, those listed as cytomegalovirus-associated numbered more than 150.

Material for sequencing was PBMCs. This TCR derives from a woman under 40 in good health and CMV-seropositive. The chain has TRBV28 and TRBJ2-6; 7 bases line up with TRBD1. DNA for the CDR3: TGTGCCAGCAGTTATACAGGGGCTAGGGCCAACGTCCTGACTTTC. Protein: CASSYTGARANVLTF.